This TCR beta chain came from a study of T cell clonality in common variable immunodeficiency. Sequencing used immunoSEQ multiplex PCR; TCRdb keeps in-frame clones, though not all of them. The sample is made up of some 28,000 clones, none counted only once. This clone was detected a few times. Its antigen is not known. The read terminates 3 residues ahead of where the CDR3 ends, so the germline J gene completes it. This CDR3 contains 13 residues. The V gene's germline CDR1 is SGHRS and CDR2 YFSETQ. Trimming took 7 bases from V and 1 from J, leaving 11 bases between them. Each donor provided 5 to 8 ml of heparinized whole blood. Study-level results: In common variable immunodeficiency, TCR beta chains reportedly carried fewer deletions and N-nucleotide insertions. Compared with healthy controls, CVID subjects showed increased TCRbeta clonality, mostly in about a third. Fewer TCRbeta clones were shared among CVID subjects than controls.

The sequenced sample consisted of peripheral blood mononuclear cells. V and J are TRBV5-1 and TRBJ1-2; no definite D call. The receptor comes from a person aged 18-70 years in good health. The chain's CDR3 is CASALQSNYGYTF. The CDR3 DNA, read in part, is TGCGCCAGCGCTCTACAGAGTAACTATGGC. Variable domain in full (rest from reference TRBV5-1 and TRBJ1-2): KAGVTQTPRYLIKTRGQQVTLSCSPISGHRSVSWYQQTPGQGLQFLFEYFSETQRNKGNFPGRFSGRQFSNSRSEMNVSTLELGDSALYLCASALQSNYGYTFGSGTRLTVV.